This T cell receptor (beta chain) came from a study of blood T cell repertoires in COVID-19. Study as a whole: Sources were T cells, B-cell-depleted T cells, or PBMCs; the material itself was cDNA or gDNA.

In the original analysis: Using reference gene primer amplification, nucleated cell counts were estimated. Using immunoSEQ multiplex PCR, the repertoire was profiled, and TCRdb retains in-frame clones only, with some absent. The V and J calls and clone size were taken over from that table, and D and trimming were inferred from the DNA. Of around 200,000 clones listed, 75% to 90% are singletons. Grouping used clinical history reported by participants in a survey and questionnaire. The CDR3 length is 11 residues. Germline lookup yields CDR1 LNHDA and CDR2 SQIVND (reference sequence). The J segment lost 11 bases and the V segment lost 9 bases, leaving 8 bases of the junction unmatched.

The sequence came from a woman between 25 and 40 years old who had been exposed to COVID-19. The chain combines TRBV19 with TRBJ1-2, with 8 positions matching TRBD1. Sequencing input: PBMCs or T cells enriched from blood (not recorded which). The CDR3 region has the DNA TGTGCCAGCGGGACAGGAAGAGGGTACACCTTC. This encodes CASGTGRGYTF.